This T cell receptor beta chain was documented in a study of shared clonotypes between healthy human individuals. Study results and limitations: A reduction in generation probabilities was seen for non-shared clonotypes relative to those shared by all four donors. Rarefaction curves obtained for sorted subsets showed sequencing incomplete despite large depth.

With respect to this clone: What it binds is not known.

Profiled with immunoSEQ multiplex PCR; TCRdb holds only in-frame clones, not every one. Of roughly 1,500,000 clones listed, 95% to 99% are singletons. CD4+ cells yielded CD45RA+ naive and CD45RA-negative memory subsets. This TCR came from a man aged 25-40 years in good health. The sample comprised naive CD4+ T cells sorted from blood. Subset specified: CD45RA+ positively selected.

CDR3 sequence: CASSLRQYLGTDTQYF. In DNA form, the CDR3 reads TGCGCCAGCAGCTTGAGGCAGTACCTGGGTACAGATACGCAGTATTTT. J is TRBJ2-3 and V is TRBV5-1; D is unresolved. The germline V and J ends were trimmed by 1 base and 3 bases, with 15 bases remaining between them. The CDR3 is made up of 16 amino acids. Germline CDR1 is SGHRS and CDR2 is YFSETQ.